The 4 T cell receptor beta chains below were found in one sample sequenced in a study of CD8+CD57+ T cells in acquired aplastic anemia. Using genomic DNA as the template, TCR beta VDJ and CDR3 profiling was carried out. One entry per CDR3 protein results from TCRdb running MiXCR on the reads. This sample carries 160,000 or so distinct CDR3 sequences, around half of them seen once, and the ten largest clones take around 3.2%. All sequencing subjects had displayed CD8+CD57+ cell expansion on flow cytometry. The sequencing input was sorted CD4+, CD8+, or CD8+CD57+ T cells (not recorded which) from PBMCs. These receptors were collected from a human donor with aplastic anemia.

The table lists this clonotype with many counts. The chain carries TRBV29-1 and TRBJ1-5; 9 bases align to TRBD1. Germline CDR1 SQVTM, CDR2 ANQGSEA. The CDR3 runs to 14 residues. Trimming took 6 bases from V and 9 from J; bases not matched to a gene: 12. The CDR3 DNA is TGCAGCGTAGATTCCGGGACAGGGATTGGGCCCCAGCATTTT. As protein: CSVDSGTGIGPQHF.

The rearrangement uses TRBV2 and TRBJ1-1; TRBD1 matches 9 bases. This CDR3 is 14 amino acids long. Trimming took 6 bases from V and 7 from J; bases not matched to a gene: 9. In germline, CDR1 is SNHLY, CDR2 FYNNEI. The CDR3 nucleotides are TGTGCCAGCAGAAGACAGGGGGTATACAATGAAGCTTTCTTT. Protein product: CASRRQGVYNEAFF.

A single count supports this clonotype. The junction differs from germline at one of its ends, possibly a read error. The rearrangement links TRBV9 to TRBJ1-1; D unresolved. Germline CDR1 is SGDLS and CDR2 is YYNGEE. The CDR3 contains 16 residues. The CDR3, as DNA: TGTGCCAGCAGCGCCCGCCGCGGGTTCATGAACACTGGAGCTTTCTTT. Its translation: CASSARRGFMNTGAFF. Full variable domain (outside the CDR3, taken from reference TRBV9 and TRBJ1-1): DSGVTQTPKHLITATGQRVTLRCSPRSGDLSVYWYQQSLDQGLQFLIQYYNGEERAKGNILERFSAQQFPDLHSELNLSSLELGDSALYFCASSARRGFMNTGAFFGQGTRLTVV.

This chain links TRBV20-1 with TRBJ1-6; D may be TRBD1 (6 bases). V lost 0 bases and J lost 8, with 14 bases in between. This CDR3 has 15 amino acids. The germline CDR1 and CDR2 sequences are DFQATT and SNEGSKA (reference sequence). In DNA, the CDR3 is TGCAGTGCTAGAGATAAGGGGGGCGCTTATTCACCCCTCCACTTT. It yields the protein CSARDKGGAYSPLHF.